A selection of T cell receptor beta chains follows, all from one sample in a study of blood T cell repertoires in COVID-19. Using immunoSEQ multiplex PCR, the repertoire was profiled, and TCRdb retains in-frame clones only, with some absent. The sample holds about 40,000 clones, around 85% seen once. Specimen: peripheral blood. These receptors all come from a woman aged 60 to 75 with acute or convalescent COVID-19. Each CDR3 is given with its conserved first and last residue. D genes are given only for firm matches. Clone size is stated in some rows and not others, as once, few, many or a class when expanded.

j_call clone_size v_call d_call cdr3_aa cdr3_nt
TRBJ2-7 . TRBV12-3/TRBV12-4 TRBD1 CASSWDRDEQYF TGTGCCAGCAGCTGGGACAGGGACGAGCAGTACTTC
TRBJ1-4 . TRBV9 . CASSVTQANEKLFF TGTGCCAGCAGCGTAACCCAGGCTAATGAAAAACTGTTTTTT
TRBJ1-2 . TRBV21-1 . CASSKVEPRYGYTF TGTGCCAGCAGCAAAGTTGAGCCCCGCTATGGCTACACCTTC
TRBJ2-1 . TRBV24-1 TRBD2 CATSGRLGTSGLGAYNEQFF TGTGCCACCAGCGGTCGACTTGGGACTAGCGGGTTGGGGGCTTACAATGAGCAGTTCTTC
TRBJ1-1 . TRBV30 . CAWMIQANTEAFF TGTGCCTGGATGATCCAGGCGAACACTGAAGCTTTCTTT
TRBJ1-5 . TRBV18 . CASSPGSGGNQPQHF TGTGCCAGCTCACCGGGATCAGGGGGCAATCAGCCCCAGCATTTT
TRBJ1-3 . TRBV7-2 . CASSRDTSSGNTIYF TGTGCCAGCAGCCGGGACACCAGCTCTGGAAACACCATATATTTT
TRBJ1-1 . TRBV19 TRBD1 CASSRTGANTEAFF TGTGCCAGTAGTCGGACAGGAGCGAACACTGAAGCTTTCTTT
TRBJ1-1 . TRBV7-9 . CASSLGTHTEAFF TGTGCCAGCAGCTTAGGTACTCACACTGAAGCTTTCTTT
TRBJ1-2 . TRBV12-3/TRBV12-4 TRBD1 CASSNQGGYGYTF TGTGCCAGCAGTAACCAGGGGGGTTATGGCTACACCTTC
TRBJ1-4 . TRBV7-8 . CASSLSESATNEKLFF TGTGCCAGCAGCTTATCTGAAAGCGCAACTAATGAAAAACTGTTTTTT
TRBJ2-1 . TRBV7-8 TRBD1 CASSLSDRVGRYAQFF TGTGCCAGCAGCCTAAGTGACAGGGTGGGGAGATATGCGCAGTTCTTC
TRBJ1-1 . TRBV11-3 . CASSPGTLNTEAFF TGTGCCAGCAGCCCCGGGACACTGAACACTGAAGCTTTCTTT
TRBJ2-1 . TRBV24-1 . CATSDSTRVRNEQFF TGTGCCACCAGTGATTCAACCAGGGTGAGGAATGAGCAGTTCTTC
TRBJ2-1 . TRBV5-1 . CASSLGSGSYNEQFF TGCGCCAGCAGCTTGGGTAGCGGCTCCTACAATGAGCAGTTCTTC
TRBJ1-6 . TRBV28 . CASSPASSYNSPLHF TGTGCCAGCAGTCCTGCGAGCTCCTATAATTCACCCCTCCACTTT
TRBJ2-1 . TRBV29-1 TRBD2 CSVDKSSGLAWTRNEQFF TGCAGCGTTGATAAGAGCTCGGGACTAGCGTGGACCCGCAATGAGCAGTTCTTC
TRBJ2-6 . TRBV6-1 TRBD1 CASSEPGQGRSGANVLTF TGTGCCAGCAGTGAACCGGGACAGGGGCGCTCTGGGGCCAACGTCCTGACTTTC
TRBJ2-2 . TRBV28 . CASSSILRAGPGELFF TGTGCCAGCAGCTCAATCCTTAGGGCGGGCCCGGGGGAGCTGTTTTTT
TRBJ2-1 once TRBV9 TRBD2 CASSVGLAGATTEQFF TGTGCCAGCAGCGTAGGCCTAGCGGGGGCGACTACGGAGCAGTTCTTC
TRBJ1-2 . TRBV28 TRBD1 CASSLGQGAGGYTF TGTGCCAGCAGTTTAGGACAGGGGGCTGGTGGCTACACCTTC
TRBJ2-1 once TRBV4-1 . CASSQSPGSLIQFF TGCGCCAGCAGCCAATCCCCGGGTTCCCTGATTCAGTTCTTC